This TCR beta chain was observed in a study of T cell responses to AZD1222 COVID-19 vaccine. Study-level background: Second-dose recipients at about 4 or about 12 weeks were treated as one pooled group.

The CDR3 spans 14 residues. V shed 5 bases and J 5 bases; nucleotides not matched to a gene: 6. The germline CDR1 and CDR2 sequences are SGHVS and FQNEAQ. As to this clone: Its antigen is undetermined.

The repertoire was sequenced with immunoSEQ multiplex PCR; TCRdb's copy has only in-frame clones and lacks some. Of roughly 140,000 clones listed, about nine tenths were seen once; the top ten hold less than 2%. Study conclusions and caveats: Spike-specific TCR repertoires showed rising breadth and depth after two AZD1222 doses. At baseline, just a handful of AZD1222 recipients tested seropositive.

The origin of this receptor is an adult in good health. The chain is built from TRBV7-8 and TRBJ1-1; TRBD1 aligns across 9 bases. Sequencing used peripheral blood, obtained on day 0 of AZD1222 vaccination. The CDR3 loop reads CASSPGTGYTEAFF. The CDR3 DNA follows: TGTGCCAGCAGCCCAGGGACAGGGTATACTGAAGCTTTCTTT.